This T cell receptor beta chain was sequenced for a study of cytomegalovirus exposure and HLA in healthy donors (dated by TCRdb to 2016 to 2017). With respect to the entire study: According to a later analysis, the approximately 130 validation repertoires were produced on the same platform as the roughly 720 repertoires of the first cohort. The aim of the study was to test whether cataloging public T cell receptors could identify signatures of past pathogen exposure. Besides the first cohort of roughly 640 subjects, a separate validation cohort made up of 95 to 150 different subjects was used. To predict cytomegalovirus infection status, the study combined high-throughput TCR immunosequencing, statistical association of individual TCRs with disease status, and machine learning.

Donors formed part of the validation cohort, which comprised over a hundred subjects and was distinct from the first cohort of under 850 subjects. Details on this clone: It has no known antigen specificity. Base qualities are not recorded, but no much larger clone differs from it by a single base.

The library was generated by the immunoSEQ multiplex PCR assay. Concerning the study's data processing: A statistical classification framework was built for diagnosing cytomegalovirus status from the catalog of TCR beta chain sequences. This immuneACCESS table, as held by TCRdb, lists in-frame sequences with V and J called but not all clones. Of the missing ones, under half trace to an unresolved V gene in checked studies; the others have no known cause. D and trimming were read from the DNA, whereas the V and J calls and clone size are those reported in that table. This sample comprises over 110,000 clones, roughly nine tenths of them detected only once. 2.5% to 3.5% of the sample is held by the ten biggest clonotypes. V and J lose 0 bases and 8 bases, and a span of 14 bases separates them. Including cysteine and phenylalanine, the CDR3 has 14 amino acids. The read is trimmed to its CDR3 DNA, 42 bases read in frame from base 1. Reading the germline V gene gives CDR1 SGDLS and CDR2 YYNGEE.

General findings and caveats noted by the study authors: It was suggested by the authors that the approach could potentially be generalized to other disease states and immunological phenotypes. In the study, 150 to 200 TCR beta chains were listed as associated with cytomegalovirus. In vitro tests confirmed that three of the cytomegalovirus-associated TCR beta chains recognize cytomegalovirus antigens. Most TCR sequences were seen in very few donors, while some public TCRs were found in many individuals. A later analysis had no HLA typing for the validation cohort, so co-occurrence there was scored across all 130 or so repertoires. Cytomegalovirus status was reported to be diagnosed by the classifier with high specificity and sensitivity in both the original and validation cohorts. Of the cluster scores, approximately 95% were above 0 in a later analysis, which found that TCRs clustered in the first cohort also tended to co-occur in the roughly 130 validation repertoires.

This TCR derives from a man younger than 30 in good health and CMV-seronegative. Rearrangement joined TRBV9 to TRBJ1-2, with TRBD1 perhaps the D gene, on 6 matching bases. What was sequenced was PBMCs. The DNA reads TGTGCCAGCAGCGTAGCCGGGCAGGGGCAAGGCTACACCTTC. The encoded protein is CASSVAGQGQGYTF.